This T cell receptor beta chain was sequenced in a study of shared clonotypes between healthy human individuals. The sample holds one count of this clone. Sequencing used immunoSEQ multiplex PCR; TCRdb keeps in-frame clones, though not all of them. The sample holds approximately 2.1 million clones, over 90% seen once. The sample comprised naive CD4+ T cells from PBMCs. Subset defined: CD45RA+ positively selected. The receptor comes from a man aged 18 to 35 in good health. Some clones in this sample may be carry-over from other donors' samples.

CDR3 residues: CASSPRTGLRYGYTF. The CDR3 region has the DNA TGCGCCAGCAGCCCCCGGACAGGATTACGCTATGGCTACACCTTC. The gene calls are TRBV5-1 and TRBJ1-2; 7 positions match TRBD1. Germline loops: CDR1 SGHRS, CDR2 YFSETQ. V trimming: 4 bases; J trimming: 4 bases; junction bases outside the gene matches: 10. CDR3 length: 15 residues.